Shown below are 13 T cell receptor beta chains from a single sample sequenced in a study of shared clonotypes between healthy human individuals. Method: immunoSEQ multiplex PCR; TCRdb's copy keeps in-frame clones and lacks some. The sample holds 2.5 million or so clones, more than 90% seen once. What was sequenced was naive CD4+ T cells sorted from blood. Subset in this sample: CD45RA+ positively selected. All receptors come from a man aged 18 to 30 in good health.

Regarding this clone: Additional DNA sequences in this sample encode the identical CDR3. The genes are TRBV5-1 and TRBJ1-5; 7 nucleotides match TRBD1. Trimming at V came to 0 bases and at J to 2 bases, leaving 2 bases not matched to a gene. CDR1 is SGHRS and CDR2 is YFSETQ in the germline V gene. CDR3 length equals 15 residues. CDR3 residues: CASSLETGGNQPQHF. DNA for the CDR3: TGCGCCAGCAGCTTGGAAACAGGGGGCAATCAGCCCCAGCATTTT.

CDR3 sequence: CASSFFGGETQYF. CDR3 coding DNA: TGTGCCAGCAGTTTTTTTGGGGGGGAGACCCAGTACTTC. This chain uses TRBV27 with TRBJ2-5; D perhaps matches TRBD2 (6 bases). The length of the CDR3 is 13 residues. Germline V gene data show CDR1 as MNHEY and CDR2 as SMNVEV (reference sequence). V was shortened by 3 bases and J by 5 bases, with 10 bases between the two germline ends.

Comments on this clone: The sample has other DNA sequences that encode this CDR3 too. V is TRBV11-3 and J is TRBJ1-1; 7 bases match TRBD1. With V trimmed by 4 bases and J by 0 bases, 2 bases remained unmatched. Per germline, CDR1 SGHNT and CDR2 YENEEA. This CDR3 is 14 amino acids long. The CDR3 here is CASSSQGLNTEAFF. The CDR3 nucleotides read TGTGCCAGCAGCTCACAGGGGTTGAACACTGAAGCTTTCTTT.

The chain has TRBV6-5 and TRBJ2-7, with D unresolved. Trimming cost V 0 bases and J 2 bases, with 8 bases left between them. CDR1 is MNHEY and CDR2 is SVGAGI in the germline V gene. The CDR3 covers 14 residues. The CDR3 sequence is CASSYSSSAYEQYF. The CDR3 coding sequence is TGTGCCAGCAGTTACTCTTCCAGCGCCTACGAGCAGTACTTC.

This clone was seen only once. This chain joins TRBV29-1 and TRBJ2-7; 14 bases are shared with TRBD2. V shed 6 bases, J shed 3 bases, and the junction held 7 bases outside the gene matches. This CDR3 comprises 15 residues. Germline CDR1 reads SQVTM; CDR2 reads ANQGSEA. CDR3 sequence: CSVGLGTSGSYEQYF. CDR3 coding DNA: TGCAGCGTGGGCTTGGGGACTAGCGGGAGCTACGAGCAGTACTTC.

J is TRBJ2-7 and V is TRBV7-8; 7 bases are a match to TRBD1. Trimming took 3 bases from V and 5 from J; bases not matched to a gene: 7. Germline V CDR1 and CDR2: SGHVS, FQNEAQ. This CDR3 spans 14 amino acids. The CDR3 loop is CASSLRQGAHEQYF. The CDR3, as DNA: TGTGCCAGCAGCTTGAGACAGGGTGCCCACGAGCAGTACTTC.

The CDR3 DNA is TGCAGTGCTTCACCTAACTATGGCTACACCTTC. This encodes CSASPNYGYTF. The chain uses TRBV20-1 and TRBJ1-2; D uncertain. V was shortened by 5 bases and J by 0 bases, with 4 bases between the two germline ends. There are 11 residues in the CDR3. The germline V gene encodes CDR1 DFQATT and CDR2 SNEGSKA (reference sequence).

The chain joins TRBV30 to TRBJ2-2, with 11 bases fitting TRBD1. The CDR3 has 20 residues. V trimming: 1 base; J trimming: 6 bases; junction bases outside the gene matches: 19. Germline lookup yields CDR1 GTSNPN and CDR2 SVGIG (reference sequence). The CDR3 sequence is CAWSALDRGRGRWEAGELFF. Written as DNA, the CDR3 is TGTGCCTGGAGTGCATTGGACAGGGGGCGAGGACGGTGGGAGGCCGGGGAGCTGTTTTTT.

This chain's CDR3 is CASSLGLAGGQETQYF. The CDR3 bases are TGCGCCAGCAGTCTGGGACTAGCGGGGGGTCAAGAGACCCAGTACTTC. The chain is built from TRBV10-1 and TRBJ2-5, with TRBD2 identical over 15 bases. The V segment lost 5 bases and the J segment 2 bases; nucleotides outside the gene matches: 3. Per germline, CDR1 WNHNN and CDR2 SYGVQD (reference sequence). This CDR3 is 16 amino acids long.

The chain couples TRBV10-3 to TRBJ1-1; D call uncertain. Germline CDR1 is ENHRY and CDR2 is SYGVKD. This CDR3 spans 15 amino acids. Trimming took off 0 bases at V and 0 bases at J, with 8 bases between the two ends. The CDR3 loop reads CAISESRTMNTEAFF. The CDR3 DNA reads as TGTGCCATCAGTGAGTCTAGGACCATGAACACTGAAGCTTTCTTT.

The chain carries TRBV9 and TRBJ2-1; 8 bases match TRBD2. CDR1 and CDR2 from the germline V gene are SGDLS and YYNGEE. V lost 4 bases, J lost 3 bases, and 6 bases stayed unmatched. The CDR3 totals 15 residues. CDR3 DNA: TGTGCCAGCAGCCTTAGCGGGAACTACTACAATGAGCAGTTCTTC. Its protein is CASSLSGNYYNEQFF.

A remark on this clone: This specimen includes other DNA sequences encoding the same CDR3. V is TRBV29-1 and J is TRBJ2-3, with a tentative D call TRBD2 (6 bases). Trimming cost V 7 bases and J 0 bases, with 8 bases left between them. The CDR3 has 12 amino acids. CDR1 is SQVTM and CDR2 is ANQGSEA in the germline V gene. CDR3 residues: CSGRDSTDTQYF. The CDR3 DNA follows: TGCAGCGGGAGGGATAGCACAGATACGCAGTATTTT.

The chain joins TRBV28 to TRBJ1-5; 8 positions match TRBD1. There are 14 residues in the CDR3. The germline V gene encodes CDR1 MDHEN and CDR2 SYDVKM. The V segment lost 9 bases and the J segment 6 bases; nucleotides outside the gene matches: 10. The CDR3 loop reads CASTTGVYSQPQHF. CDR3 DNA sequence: TGTGCCAGTACGACAGGGGTGTATAGTCAGCCCCAGCATTTT.